Given below is one T cell receptor (beta chain) in context. The data were taken from a study of blood T cell repertoires in COVID-19. Across the study: Material from acute and convalescent COVID-19 was sourced from the United States, Italy and Spain.

CDR1 is MNHEY and CDR2 is SMNVEV in the germline V gene (reference sequence). The CDR3 is 14 amino acids. Trimming at V came to 5 bases and at J to 10 bases, leaving 13 bases not matched to a gene. This table comes from immunoSEQ multiplex PCR, and its TCRdb copy is limited to in-frame clones, with some not included. Of 100,000 or so clones in the sample, approximately 76% are singletons; the top ten hold less than 20%. This chain uses TRBV27 with TRBJ2-7; TRBD1 matches at 8 bases. The specimen was peripheral blood. The TCR was taken from a woman aged 70 to 79 with acute or convalescent COVID-19. The CDR3 loop reads CASSPRTWGQVQYF. CDR3 nucleotide sequence: TGTGCCAGCAGTCCTAGAACTTGGGGACAGGTCCAGTACTTC.